This TCR beta chain comes out of a study of blood T cell repertoires in COVID-19. Study as a whole: Material from acute and convalescent COVID-19 was sourced from the United States, Italy and Spain. T cells, B-cell-depleted T cells, or PBMCs provided the cDNA or gDNA that served as material.

As processed by the authors: Quantification of nucleated cells was approximated via reference gene primer amplification. Method: immunoSEQ multiplex PCR; TCRdb's copy keeps in-frame clones and lacks some. Clone size and the V and J calls come from that table; the DNA yielded D and trimming. The table lists about 220,000 clones, approximately 80% of them singletons. There are 14 residues in the CDR3. The V gene lost 2 bases and the J gene lost 3 bases, with 11 bases spanning the gap. The germline CDR1 and CDR2 sequences are SGHRS and YFSETQ. This TCR was sampled from a woman in her sixties or seventies with acute or convalescent COVID-19. This rearrangement joins TRBV5-1 to TRBJ1-2; weak D call: TRBD1 (6 bases). The sequencing sample was made of peripheral blood. CDR3 sequence reads: CASSLGSGDYGYTF. CDR3 nucleotides: TGCGCCAGCAGCTTAGGGTCAGGGGACTATGGCTACACCTTC.